One and the same sample provided the 12 T cell receptor beta chains below, sequenced in a study of CD8+ T cells in alopecia areata. cDNA reverse transcribed from extracted RNA served as the sequencing template. Clones were sequenced by immunoSEQ multiplex PCR, and TCRdb holds only the in-frame ones, with some missing. The sample lists over 150,000 clones; about 48% were seen once. Treatment of the sample: oral pan-JAK inhibitor, 5-10 mg twice daily. The source material was CD8+ T cells sorted from blood, sampled at week 24, from a patient treated with tofacitinib. Receptors were obtained from a human donor with alopecia areata.

The chain carries TRBV2 and TRBJ2-7; D possibly corresponds to TRBD1 (6 bases). V was clipped by 8 bases and J by 2 bases, with 13 bases between them. The germline V gene encodes CDR1 SNHLY and CDR2 FYNNEI. The CDR3 loop spans 13 amino acids. The CDR3 bases are TGTGCCAGCGGGACACGGGCTCCCTACGAGCAGTACTTC. This encodes CASGTRAPYEQYF.

The chain couples TRBV30 to TRBJ2-1; a possible D gene is TRBD2 (5 bases). The germline gives CDR1 GTSNPN, CDR2 SVGIG (reference sequence). The CDR3 is 16 residues long. With 5 bases removed from V and 7 bases from J, the gap between germline ends came to 24 bases. The DNA of the CDR3 is TGTGCCTGGGCGGGCGGATACGGGGTTAAAGGGAATGAGCAGTTCTTC. Its protein is CAWAGGYGVKGNEQFF.

Only a few counts were recorded for this clone. The rearrangement links TRBV7-8 to TRBJ2-7, with 9 bases aligning to TRBD1. Germline CDR1 and CDR2: SGHVS and FQNEAQ. The ends lost 3 bases at V and 4 bases at J; junction bases unmatched: 4. This CDR3 spans 14 amino acids. The CDR3 sequence is CASSLDRGQYEQYF. The CDR3 coding sequence is TGTGCCAGCAGCTTGGACAGGGGCCAGTACGAGCAGTACTTC.

The chain has TRBV13 and TRBJ2-7; a possible D gene is TRBD1 (5 bases). The CDR3 runs 13 residues. Trimming took off 3 bases at V and 5 bases at J, with 11 bases between the two ends. Germline V gives CDR1 PRHDT, CDR2 FYEKMQ (reference sequence). The CDR3 loop is CASSFREAHEQYF. Written as DNA, the CDR3 is TGTGCCAGCAGCTTCAGGGAAGCGCACGAGCAGTACTTC.

The chain employs TRBV5-1 and TRBJ1-1, with TRBD1 as a possible D gene (6 bases). Germline CDR1 and CDR2: SGHRS and YFSETQ. With 0 bases removed from V and 6 bases from J, the gap between germline ends came to 15 bases. The CDR3 is 15 residues long. CDR3: CASSLEVGGRPEAFF. The CDR3 nucleotides read TGCGCCAGCAGCTTGGAGGTTGGGGGCCGGCCTGAAGCTTTCTTT.

This chain joins TRBV9 and TRBJ1-2; D not certain. Trimming removed 4 bases at V and 8 bases at J, with 15 bases between. CDR3 length: 13 residues. Germline-derived CDR1 and CDR2 are SGDLS and YYNGEE. The CDR3 reads CASSSGRATGYTF. CDR3 in DNA: TGTGCCAGCAGCTCCGGGAGGGCAACCGGCTACACCTTC. The full variable domain, rest sourced from reference TRBV9 and TRBJ1-2, is DSGVTQTPKHLITATGQRVTLRCSPRSGDLSVYWYQQSLDQGLQFLIQYYNGEERAKGNILERFSAQQFPDLHSELNLSSLELGDSALYFCASSSGRATGYTFGSGTRLTVV.

This clone was counted between two and nine times. The gene calls are TRBV9 and TRBJ1-1; 8 nucleotides agree with TRBD1. Germline lookup yields CDR1 SGDLS and CDR2 YYNGEE. V shed 3 bases, J shed 6 bases, and the junction held 22 bases outside the gene matches. This CDR3 region has 19 residues. The CDR3 here is CASSAVTRSPLGRGPEAFF. For the CDR3, the DNA is TGTGCCAGCAGCGCAGTCACCCGGAGTCCCCTTGGCAGGGGGCCTGAAGCTTTCTTT.

This chain joins TRBV5-1 and TRBJ1-2; TRBD1 agrees at 7 bases. The CDR3 runs to 15 residues. Germline CDR1 is SGHRS and CDR2 is YFSETQ. The trim removed 0 bases at V and 6 bases at J, leaving 8 bases unmatched. The CDR3 here is CASSLEGGLGDGYTF. The CDR3 bases are TGCGCCAGCAGCTTGGAAGGGGGCCTGGGGGATGGCTACACCTTC. Based on the CDR3 plus reference TRBV5-1 and TRBJ1-2, the full variable domain is KAGVTQTPRYLIKTRGQQVTLSCSPISGHRSVSWYQQTPGQGLQFLFEYFSETQRNKGNFPGRFSGRQFSNSRSEMNVSTLELGDSALYLCASSLEGGLGDGYTFGSGTRLTVV.

V and J are TRBV7-9 and TRBJ2-1; D is perhaps TRBD1 (10 bases). The CDR3 is 16 residues long. V was clipped by 5 bases and J by 7 bases, with 21 bases between them. Per the germline V gene, CDR1 is SEHNR and CDR2 is FQNEAQ (reference sequence). The CDR3 sequence is CASSPSGTGVRNEQFF. The CDR3 bases are TGTGCCAGCAGCCCTAGCGGGACAGGGGTCCGGAATGAGCAGTTCTTC.

The J gene is TRBJ1-5, the V gene TRBV15, with TRBD1 identical over 11 bases. The CDR3 consists of 15 residues. Trimming took 5 bases from V and 3 from J; bases not matched to a gene: 3. Germline CDR1 reads LNHNV; CDR2 reads YYDKDF (reference sequence). CDR3 sequence reads: CATSWTGGVNQPQHF. DNA for the CDR3: TGTGCCACCAGCTGGACAGGGGGCGTCAATCAGCCCCAGCATTTT.

This clone occurred once. Additional DNA sequences in this sample encode the identical CDR3. The chain recombines TRBV4-3 with TRBJ1-1, with 8 bases fitting TRBD1. CDR3 length: 15 residues. V gave up 0 bases and J gave up 3 bases; unmatched junction bases: 3. Looked up from germline, CDR1 is LGHNA and CDR2 is YSLEER. CDR3 nucleotide sequence: TGCGCCAGCAGCCAAGATACAGGGGGGGACACTGAAGCTTTCTTT. This gives the protein CASSQDTGGDTEAFF.

CDR3 sequence: CASSPTSGRHNEQFF. The CDR3 DNA sequence: TGTGCCAGCAGTCCGACTAGCGGACGTCACAATGAGCAGTTCTTC. The chain carries TRBV27 and TRBJ2-1; 9 bases are shared with TRBD2. After removal of 5 bases from V and 5 bases from J, the junction contained 7 bases not matched to a gene. The CDR3 length is 15 residues. Germline-derived CDR1 and CDR2 are MNHEY and SMNVEV (reference sequence).